The present entry profiles one TCR beta chain with its context. Antigen specificity is unknown. This sample was included in a study of cytomegalovirus exposure and HLA in healthy donors. Researchers ran the PCR with 60 Vbeta and 13 Jbeta primers. Produced via immunoSEQ multiplex PCR; TCRdb's table is partial and in-frame only. The sample records around 150,000 clones, over 60% being singletons. The V and J ends lost 5 bases and 5 bases respectively, with 18 bases between them. Looked up from germline, CDR1 is SEHNR and CDR2 is FQNEAQ (reference sequence). CDR3 length: 16 amino acids. Study-level results: Researchers had no immune exposure information except CMV serostatus available.

The clonotype was recovered from a man aged 40-49 years in good health and CMV-seronegative. Material: PBMCs. The rearrangement uses TRBV7-9 and TRBJ1-4; D remains ambiguous. The CDR3 region is CASSKGQAGGNEKLFF. CDR3 sequence (DNA): TGTGCCAGCAGCAAAGGTCAGGCTGGTGGGAATGAAAAACTGTTTTTT.